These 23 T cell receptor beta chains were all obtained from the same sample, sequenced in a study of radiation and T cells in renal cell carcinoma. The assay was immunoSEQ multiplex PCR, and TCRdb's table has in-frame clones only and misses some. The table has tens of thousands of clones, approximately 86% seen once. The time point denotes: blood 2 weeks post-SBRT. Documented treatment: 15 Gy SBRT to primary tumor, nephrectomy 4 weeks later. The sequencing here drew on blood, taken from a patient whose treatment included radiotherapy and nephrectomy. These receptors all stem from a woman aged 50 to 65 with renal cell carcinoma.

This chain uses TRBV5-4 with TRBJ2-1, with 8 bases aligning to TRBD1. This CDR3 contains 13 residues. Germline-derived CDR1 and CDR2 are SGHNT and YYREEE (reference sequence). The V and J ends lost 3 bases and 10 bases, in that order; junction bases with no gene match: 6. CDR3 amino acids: CASSWDRMNEQFF. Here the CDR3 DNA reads TGTGCCAGCAGCTGGGACAGGATGAACGAGCAGTTCTTC.

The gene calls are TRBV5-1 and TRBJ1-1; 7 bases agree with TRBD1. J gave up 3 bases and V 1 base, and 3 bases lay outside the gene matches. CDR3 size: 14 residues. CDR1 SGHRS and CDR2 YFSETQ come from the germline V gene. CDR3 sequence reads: CASSLTGEDTEAFF. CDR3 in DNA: TGCGCCAGCAGCTTGACAGGGGAGGACACTGAAGCTTTCTTT.

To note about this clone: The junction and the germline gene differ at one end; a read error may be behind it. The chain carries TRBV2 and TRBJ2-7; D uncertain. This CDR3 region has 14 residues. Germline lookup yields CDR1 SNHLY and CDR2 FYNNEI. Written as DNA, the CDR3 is TGTGTCAGCAGTGAATGGCTGGTAGCCTCGCCGCAGTACTTC. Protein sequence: CVSSEWLVASPQYF.

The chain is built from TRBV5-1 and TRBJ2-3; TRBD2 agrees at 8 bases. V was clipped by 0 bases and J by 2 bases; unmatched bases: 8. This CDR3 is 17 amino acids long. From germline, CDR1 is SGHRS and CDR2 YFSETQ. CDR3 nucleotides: TGCGCCAGCAGCTTGGGACAAGGACTAGCTCACACAGATACGCAGTATTTT. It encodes CASSLGQGLAHTDTQYF.

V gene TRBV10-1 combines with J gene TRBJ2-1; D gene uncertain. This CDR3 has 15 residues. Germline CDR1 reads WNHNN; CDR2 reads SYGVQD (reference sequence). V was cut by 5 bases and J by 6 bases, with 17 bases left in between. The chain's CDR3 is CASSHDPLEPNEQFF. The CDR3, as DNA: TGCGCCAGCAGTCACGACCCCTTAGAGCCCAATGAGCAGTTCTTC.

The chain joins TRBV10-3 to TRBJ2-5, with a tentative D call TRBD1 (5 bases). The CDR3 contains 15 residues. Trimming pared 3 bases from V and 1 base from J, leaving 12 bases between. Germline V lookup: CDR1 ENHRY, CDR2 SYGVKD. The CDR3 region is CAISDHLRGQETQYF. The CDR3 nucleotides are TGTGCCATCAGTGATCACCTTAGGGGCCAAGAGACCCAGTACTTC.

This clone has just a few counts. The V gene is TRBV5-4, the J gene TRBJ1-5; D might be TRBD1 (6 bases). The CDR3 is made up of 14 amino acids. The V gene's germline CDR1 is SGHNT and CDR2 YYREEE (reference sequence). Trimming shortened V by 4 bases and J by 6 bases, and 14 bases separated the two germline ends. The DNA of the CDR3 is TGTGCCAGCAGCGTGGACAGTTTTACTCAGCCCCAGCATTTT. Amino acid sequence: CASSVDSFTQPQHF.

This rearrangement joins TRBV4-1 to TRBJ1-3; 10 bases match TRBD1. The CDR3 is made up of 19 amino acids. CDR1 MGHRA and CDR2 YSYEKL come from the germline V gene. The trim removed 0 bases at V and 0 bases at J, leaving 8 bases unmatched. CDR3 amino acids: CASSQDRWTGGPSGNTIYF. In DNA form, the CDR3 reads TGCGCCAGCAGCCAAGATAGGTGGACAGGGGGGCCCTCTGGAAACACCATATATTTT.

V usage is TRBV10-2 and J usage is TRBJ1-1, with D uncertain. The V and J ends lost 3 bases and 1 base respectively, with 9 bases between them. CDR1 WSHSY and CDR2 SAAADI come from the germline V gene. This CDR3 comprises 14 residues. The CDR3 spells CASSETEGNTEAFF. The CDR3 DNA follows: TGCGCCAGCAGTGAAACCGAAGGGAACACTGAAGCTTTCTTT.

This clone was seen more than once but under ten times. The CDR3: CSVDGQGAEAFF. As DNA, the CDR3 is TGCAGCGTTGATGGACAGGGAGCTGAAGCTTTCTTT. The V call is TRBV29-1, the J call TRBJ1-1, with 8 bases identical to TRBD1. From germline, CDR1 is SQVTM and CDR2 ANQGSEA. The ends lost 3 bases at V and 6 bases at J; junction bases unmatched: 3. The CDR3 spans 12 residues.

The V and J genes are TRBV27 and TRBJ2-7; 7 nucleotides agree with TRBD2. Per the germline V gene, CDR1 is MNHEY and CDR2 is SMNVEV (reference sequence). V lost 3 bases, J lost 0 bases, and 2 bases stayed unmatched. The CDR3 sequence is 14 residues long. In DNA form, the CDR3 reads TGTGCCAGCAGTTTCAGCGGGGACTCCTACGAGCAGTACTTC. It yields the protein CASSFSGDSYEQYF.

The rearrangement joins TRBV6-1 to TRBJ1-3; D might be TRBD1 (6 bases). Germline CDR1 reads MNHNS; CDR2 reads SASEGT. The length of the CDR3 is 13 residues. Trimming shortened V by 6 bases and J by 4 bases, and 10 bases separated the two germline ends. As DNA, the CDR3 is TGTGCCAGCAGCAGGGGTTTCGGAAACACCATATATTTT. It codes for CASSRGFGNTIYF.

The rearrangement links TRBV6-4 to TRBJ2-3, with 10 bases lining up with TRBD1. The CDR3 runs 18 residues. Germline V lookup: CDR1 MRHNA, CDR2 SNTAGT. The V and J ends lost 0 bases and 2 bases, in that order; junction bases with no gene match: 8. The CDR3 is CASSDSPGQGFPTDTQYF. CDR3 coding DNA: TGTGCCAGCAGTGACTCACCGGGACAGGGGTTCCCCACAGATACGCAGTATTTT.

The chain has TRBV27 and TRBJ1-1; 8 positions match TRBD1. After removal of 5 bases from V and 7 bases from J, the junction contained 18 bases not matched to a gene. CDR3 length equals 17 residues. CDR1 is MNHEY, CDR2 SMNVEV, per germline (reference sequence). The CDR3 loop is CASSADQGAPRINEAFF. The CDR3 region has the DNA TGTGCCAGCAGTGCCGACCAGGGGGCGCCCCGGATTAATGAAGCTTTCTTT.

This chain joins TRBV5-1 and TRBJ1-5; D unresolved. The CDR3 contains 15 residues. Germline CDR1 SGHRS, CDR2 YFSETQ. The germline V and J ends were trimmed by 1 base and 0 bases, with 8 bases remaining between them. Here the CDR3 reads CASSLSGISNQPQHF. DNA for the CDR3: TGCGCCAGCAGCTTGTCGGGTATTAGCAATCAGCCCCAGCATTTT. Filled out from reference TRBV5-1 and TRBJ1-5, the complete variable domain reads KAGVTQTPRYLIKTRGQQVTLSCSPISGHRSVSWYQQTPGQGLQFLFEYFSETQRNKGNFPGRFSGRQFSNSRSEMNVSTLELGDSALYLCASSLSGISNQPQHFGDGTRLSIL.

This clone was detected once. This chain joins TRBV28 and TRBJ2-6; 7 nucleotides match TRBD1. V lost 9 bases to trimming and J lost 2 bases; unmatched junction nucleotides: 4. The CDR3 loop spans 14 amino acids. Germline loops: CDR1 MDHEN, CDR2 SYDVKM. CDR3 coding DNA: TGTGCCAGTAAAGACAGGGCTGGGGCCAACGTCCTGACTTTC. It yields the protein CASKDRAGANVLTF.

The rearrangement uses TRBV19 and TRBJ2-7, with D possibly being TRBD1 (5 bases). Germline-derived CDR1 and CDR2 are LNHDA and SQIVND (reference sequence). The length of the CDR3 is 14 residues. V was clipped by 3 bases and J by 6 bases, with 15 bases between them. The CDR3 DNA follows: TGTGCCAGTAGTATCCTGGCAGGGCCCTTCGAGCAGTACTTC. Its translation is CASSILAGPFEQYF.

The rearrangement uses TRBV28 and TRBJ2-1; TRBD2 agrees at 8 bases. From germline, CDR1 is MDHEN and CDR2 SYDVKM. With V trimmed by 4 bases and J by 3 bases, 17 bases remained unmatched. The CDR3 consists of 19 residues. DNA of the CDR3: TGTGCCAGCAGTTCCCGGGTAGCGGGGTCTACCTCGGTCTACAATGAGCAGTTCTTC. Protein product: CASSSRVAGSTSVYNEQFF.

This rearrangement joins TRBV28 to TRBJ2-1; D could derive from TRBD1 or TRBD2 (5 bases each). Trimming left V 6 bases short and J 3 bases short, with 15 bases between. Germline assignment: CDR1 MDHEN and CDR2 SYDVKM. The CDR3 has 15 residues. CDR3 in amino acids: CASRIAGTDYNEQFF. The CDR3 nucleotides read TGTGCCAGCAGGATCGCCGGGACGGACTACAATGAGCAGTTCTTC.

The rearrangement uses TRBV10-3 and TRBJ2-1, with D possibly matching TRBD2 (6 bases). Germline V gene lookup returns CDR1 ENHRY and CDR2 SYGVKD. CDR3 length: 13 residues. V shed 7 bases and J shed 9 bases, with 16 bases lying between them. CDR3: CAITAGPGVEQFF. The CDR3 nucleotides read TGTGCCATCACGGCGGGGCCTGGGGTTGAGCAGTTCTTC.

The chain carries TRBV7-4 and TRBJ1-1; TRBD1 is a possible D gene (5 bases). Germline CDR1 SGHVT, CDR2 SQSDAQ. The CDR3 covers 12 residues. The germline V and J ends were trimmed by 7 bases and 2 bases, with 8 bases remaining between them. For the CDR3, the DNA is TGTGCCAGCAAGAGGGGCAACACTGAAGCTTTCTTT. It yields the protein CASKRGNTEAFF.

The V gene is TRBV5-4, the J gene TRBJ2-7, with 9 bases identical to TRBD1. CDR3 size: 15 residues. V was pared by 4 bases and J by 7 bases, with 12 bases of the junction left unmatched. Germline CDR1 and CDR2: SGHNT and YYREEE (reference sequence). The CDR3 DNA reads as TGTGCCAGCAGCCCCAACAGGGGGCTGTCTAGGGAGCAGTACTTC. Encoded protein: CASSPNRGLSREQYF. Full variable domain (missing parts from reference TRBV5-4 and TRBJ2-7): ETGVTQSPTHLIKTRGQQVTLRCSSQSGHNTVSWYQQALGQGPQFIFQYYREEENGRGNFPPRFSGLQFPNYSSELNVNALELDDSALYLCASSPNRGLSREQYFGPGTRLTVT.

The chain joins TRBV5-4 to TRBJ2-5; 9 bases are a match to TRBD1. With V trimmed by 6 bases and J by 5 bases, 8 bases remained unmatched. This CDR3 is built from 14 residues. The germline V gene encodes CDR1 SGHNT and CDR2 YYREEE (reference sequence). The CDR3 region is CASTPRTGVETQYF. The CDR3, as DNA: TGTGCCAGCACCCCGCGGACAGGGGTGGAGACCCAGTACTTC.